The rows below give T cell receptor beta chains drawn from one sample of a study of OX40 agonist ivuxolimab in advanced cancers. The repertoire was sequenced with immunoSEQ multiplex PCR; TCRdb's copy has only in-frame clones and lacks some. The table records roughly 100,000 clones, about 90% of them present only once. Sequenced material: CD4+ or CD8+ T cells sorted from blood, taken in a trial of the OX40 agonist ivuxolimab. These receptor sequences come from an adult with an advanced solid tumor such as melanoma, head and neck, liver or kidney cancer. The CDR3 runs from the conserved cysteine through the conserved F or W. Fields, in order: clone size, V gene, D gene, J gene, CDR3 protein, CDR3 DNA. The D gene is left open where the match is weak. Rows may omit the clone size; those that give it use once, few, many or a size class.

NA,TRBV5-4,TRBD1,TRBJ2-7,CASSPNAGTGVYEQYF,TGTGCCAGCAGCCCGAACGCCGGGACAGGGGTGTACGAGCAGTACTTC
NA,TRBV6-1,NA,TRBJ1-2,CASTPTPNYGYTF,TGTGCCAGTACACCGACACCCAACTATGGCTACACCTTC
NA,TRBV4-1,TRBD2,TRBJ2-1,CASSRGLAGVSSYNEQFF,TGCGCCAGCAGCCGGGGACTAGCGGGAGTCAGCTCCTACAATGAGCAGTTCTTC
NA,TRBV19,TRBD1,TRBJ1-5,CASSRTGGGQPQHF,TGTGCCAGTAGCCGGACAGGGGGCGGGCAGCCCCAGCATTTT
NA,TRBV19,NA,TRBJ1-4,CASSISNGVNEKLFF,TGTGCCAGTAGTATATCGAACGGAGTTAATGAAAAACTGTTTTTT
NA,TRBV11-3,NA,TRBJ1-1,CASSFGGTPNTEAFF,TGTGCCAGCAGCTTCGGGGGGACACCTAACACTGAAGCTTTCTTT
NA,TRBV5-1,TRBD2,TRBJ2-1,CASSLTSGTGNEQFF,TGCGCCAGCAGCTTAACTAGCGGGACAGGTAATGAGCAGTTCTTC
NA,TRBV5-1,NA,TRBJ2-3,CASSLEGDLSTDTQYF,TGCGCCAGCAGCTTGGAGGGAGACCTTTCCACAGATACGCAGTATTTT
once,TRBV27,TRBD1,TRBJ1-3,CASSLYRGSGNTIYF,TGTGCCAGCAGTTTGTACAGGGGGTCTGGAAACACCATATATTTT
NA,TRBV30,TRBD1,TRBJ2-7,CAWTRTGDGYEQYF,TGTGCCTGGACCAGGACAGGGGACGGCTACGAGCAGTACTTC
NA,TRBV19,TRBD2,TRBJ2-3,CASSTPGLAGATDTQYF,TGTGCCAGTAGTACCCCGGGACTAGCGGGAGCCACAGATACGCAGTATTTT
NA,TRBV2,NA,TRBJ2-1,CASNRDQYNEQFF,TGTGCCAGCAACCGGGACCAGTACAATGAGCAGTTCTTC
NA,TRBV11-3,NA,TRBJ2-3,CASSSGEGLQDTQYF,TGTGCCAGCAGCTCCGGCGAGGGCCTCCAGGATACGCAGTATTTT
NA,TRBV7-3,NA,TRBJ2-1,CASSLISTLSYNEQFF,TGTGCCAGCAGCTTAATATCGACCCTCTCCTACAATGAGCAGTTCTTC
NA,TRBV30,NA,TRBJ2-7,CARGAGTPNEQYF,TGTGCGCGGGGAGCGGGTACCCCAAACGAGCAGTACTTC
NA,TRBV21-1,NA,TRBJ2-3,CASSKRFKGAGGGTDTQYF,TGTGCCAGCAGCAAACGGTTTAAAGGGGCGGGAGGCGGGACAGATACGCAGTATTTT
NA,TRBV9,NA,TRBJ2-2,CASSVAGTNTGELFF,TGTGCCAGCAGCGTAGCGGGGACGAACACCGGGGAGCTGTTTTTT
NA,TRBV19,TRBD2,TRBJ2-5,CASSYARGVAGEETQYF,TGTGCCAGTAGTTATGCCCGGGGGGTAGCGGGAGAAGAGACCCAGTACTTC
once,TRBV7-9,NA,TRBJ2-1,CASSFPADGSSYNEQFF,TGTGCCAGCAGCTTTCCGGCGGACGGCAGCTCCTACAATGAGCAGTTCTTC
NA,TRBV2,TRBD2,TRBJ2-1,CASSALAGRTYNEQFF,TGTGCCAGCAGTGCGCTAGCGGGACGCACCTACAATGAGCAGTTCTTC
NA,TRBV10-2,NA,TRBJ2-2,CASSPPTIRVTGELFF,TGCGCCAGCAGTCCTCCTACAATCAGGGTCACCGGGGAGCTGTTTTTT
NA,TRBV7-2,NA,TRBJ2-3,CASSLIQPDTQYF,TGTGCCAGCAGCTTAATTCAGCCAGATACGCAGTATTTT
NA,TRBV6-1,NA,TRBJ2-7,CASSEALPAIYYEQYF,TGTGCCAGCAGTGAAGCTCTTCCCGCCATCTACTACGAGCAGTACTTC
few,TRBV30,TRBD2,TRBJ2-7,CAWESGTSSYEQYF,TGTGCCTGGGAGAGCGGGACGAGCTCCTACGAGCAGTACTTC
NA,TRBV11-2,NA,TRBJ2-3,CASSPVGADTQYF,TGTGCCAGCAGCCCAGTGGGGGCAGATACGCAGTATTTT
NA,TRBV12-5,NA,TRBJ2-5,CASGPERAGGETQYF,TGTGCTAGTGGTCCAGAGAGAGCGGGTGGAGAGACCCAGTACTTC
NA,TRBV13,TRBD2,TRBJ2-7,CASSSPLAGGFEQYF,TGTGCCAGCAGCTCGCCACTAGCGGGAGGGTTCGAGCAGTACTTC
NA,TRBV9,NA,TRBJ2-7,CASSISPETTYEQYF,TGTGCCAGCAGCATTTCCCCCGAGACAACCTACGAGCAGTACTTC
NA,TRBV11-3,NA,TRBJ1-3,CASSLVEGYGNTIYF,TGTGCCAGCAGCTTAGTCGAGGGGTATGGAAACACCATATATTTT
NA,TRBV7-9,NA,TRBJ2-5,CASSLAWRETQYF,TGTGCCAGCAGCTTAGCGTGGAGGGAGACCCAGTACTTC
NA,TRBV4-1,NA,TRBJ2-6,CASSPGYLHTLLSGANVLTF,TGCGCCAGCAGCCCCGGGTACCTACACACACTCCTCTCTGGGGCCAACGTCCTGACTTTC
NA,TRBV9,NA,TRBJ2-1,CASSVVEDIQFF,TGTGCCAGCAGCGTAGTAGAGGACATTCAGTTCTTC
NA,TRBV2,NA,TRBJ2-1,CASTREGNYNEQFF,TGTGCCAGCACCCGTGAAGGAAACTACAATGAGCAGTTCTTC
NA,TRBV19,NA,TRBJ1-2,CASSIRGGPGYTF,TGTGCCAGTAGTATCCGGGGGGGGCCCGGCTACACCTTC
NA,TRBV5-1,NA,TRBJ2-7,CASSFGQLYEQYF,TGCGCCAGCAGCTTTGGTCAGTTATACGAGCAGTACTTC
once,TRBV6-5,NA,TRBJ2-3,CASRIDPEDTQYF,TGTGCCAGCAGAATCGACCCGGAAGATACGCAGTATTTT
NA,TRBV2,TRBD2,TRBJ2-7,CASNRGLAIYEQYF,TGTGCCAGCAACCGGGGACTAGCGATCTACGAGCAGTACTTC
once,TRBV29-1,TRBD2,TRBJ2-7,CSVGLAGSSYEQYF,TGCAGCGTTGGGCTAGCGGGTAGCTCCTACGAGCAGTACTTC
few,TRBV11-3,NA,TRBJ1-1,CASSEGRNTEAFF,TGTGCCAGCAGCGAGGGGAGGAACACTGAAGCTTTCTTT
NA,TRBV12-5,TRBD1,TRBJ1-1,CASGLGQGNTEAFF,TGTGCTAGTGGTTTGGGACAGGGGAACACTGAAGCTTTCTTT
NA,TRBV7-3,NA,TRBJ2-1,CASSLTSWGNEQFF,TGTGCCAGCAGCTTAACTAGCTGGGGCAATGAGCAGTTCTTC